The 21 T cell receptor beta chains below all came from one sample that was sequenced in a study of CD4 T cells in relation to SARS-CoV-2 and coronaviruses. The unexposed donors gave CD4+ T cells in about 2011-2018, prior to COVID-19. The cells were cultured for 10 days before CD4+ T cells were isolated. Their target antigens are unknown. Assay: immunoSEQ multiplex PCR; the TCRdb copy retains only in-frame clones and omits some. The table has roughly 20,000 clones, about three fifths seen once. Sequenced input: CD4+ T cells from PBMCs, cultured in vitro. The receptors were sampled from a human donor in good health.

The rearrangement links TRBV4-1 to TRBJ2-1; unclear D gene. The CDR3 contains 16 residues. The germline V and J ends were trimmed by 0 bases and 0 bases, with 9 bases remaining between them. Germline V CDR1 and CDR2: MGHRA, YSYEKL. The CDR3 DNA follows: TGCGCCAGCAGCCAAGATGGCAAGAGCTCCTACAATGAGCAGTTCTTC. Amino acid sequence: CASSQDGKSSYNEQFF.

This chain uses TRBV3-1 (or the pseudogene TRBV3-2) with TRBJ2-3, with a possible D match to TRBD2 (5 bases). Germline loops: CDR1 LGHDT, CDR2 YNNKEL (reference sequence). V was cut by 1 base and J by 4 bases, with 6 bases left in between. The CDR3 runs to 13 residues. This CDR3 is CASSQVGADTQYF. The CDR3 DNA follows: TGTGCCAGCAGCCAAGTCGGGGCAGATACGCAGTATTTT.

The gene calls are TRBV11-2 and TRBJ2-5; no clear D gene. The germline CDR1 and CDR2 sequences are SGHAT and FQNNGV. The CDR3 loop spans 12 amino acids. The germline V and J ends were trimmed by 2 bases and 4 bases, with 5 bases remaining between them. The CDR3 DNA sequence: TGTGCCAGCAGCTTAAGTGGAGAGACCCAGTACTTC. Its protein product is CASSLSGETQYF.

The chain uses TRBV19 and TRBJ1-1; D is possibly TRBD1 (5 bases). From germline, CDR1 is LNHDA and CDR2 SQIVND (reference sequence). Trimming took 4 bases from V and 0 from J, leaving 12 bases between them. This CDR3 is built from 15 residues. CDR3 sequence: CASSKGPSMNTEAFF. The CDR3 DNA is TGTGCCAGTAGTAAGGGGCCCTCAATGAACACTGAAGCTTTCTTT.

This clone has only one observation. The V and J genes are TRBV10-2 and TRBJ2-4, with D perhaps matching TRBD1 (5 bases). The germline V gene has CDR1 WSHSY and CDR2 SAAADI. The CDR3 runs to 12 residues. V was shortened by 3 bases and J by 9 bases, with 9 bases between the two germline ends. CDR3 protein: CASSEDSRIQYF. The CDR3 DNA is TGCGCCAGCAGTGAAGACAGTCGCATTCAGTACTTC.

The genes are TRBV4-3 and TRBJ2-1; D uncertain. This CDR3 has 16 residues. The V end was cut by 0 bases, the J end by 4 bases, with 13 bases between. CDR1 LGHNA and CDR2 YSLEER come from the germline V gene. This CDR3 reads CASSQDSSAPYNEQFF. In DNA form, the CDR3 reads TGCGCCAGCAGCCAAGATTCCTCCGCTCCTTACAATGAGCAGTTCTTC.

Only a few counts were recorded for this clone. The CDR3 protein is CASSPVFAEETQYF. The CDR3 DNA reads TGTGCCAGTAGTCCAGTTTTCGCAGAAGAGACCCAGTACTTC. The chain recombines TRBV19 with TRBJ2-5, with unresolved D. V was trimmed by 5 bases and J by 3 bases, leaving 13 bases between them. CDR3 size: 14 residues. Per the germline V gene, CDR1 is LNHDA and CDR2 is SQIVND (reference sequence).

The chain links TRBV9 to TRBJ2-1, with D possibly being TRBD2 (6 bases). The CDR3 consists of 13 residues. In germline, CDR1 is SGDLS, CDR2 YYNGEE. Trimming removed 0 bases at V and 12 bases at J, with 13 bases between. The CDR3 DNA reads TGTGCCAGCAGCGTAGAAGGGCGGGGCCGGCAGTTCTTC. Its translation: CASSVEGRGRQFF.

This clone occurred once. The chain employs TRBV6-2 or TRBV6-3 and TRBJ2-7, with a tentative D call TRBD2 (6 bases). Germline CDR1 and CDR2: MNHEY and SVGEGT. The CDR3 covers 12 residues. V was cut by 6 bases and J by 7 bases, with 13 bases left in between. CDR3 nucleotides: TGTGCCAGCAGCATTTGGGGGAGGGAGCAGTACTTC. Its translation is CASSIWGREQYF.

This clone appeared a single time. The V gene is TRBV6-2 or TRBV6-3, the J gene TRBJ1-1, with no clear D. Germline assignment: CDR1 MNHEY and CDR2 SVGEGT. This CDR3 comprises 12 residues. Between the trimmed V and J ends, which lost 2 bases and 3 bases, there was a span of 4 bases. CDR3 sequence: CASSYRDTEAFF. The CDR3 DNA sequence: TGTGCCAGCAGTTACAGGGACACTGAAGCTTTCTTT.

In this sample, this clone turned up a few times. J is TRBJ1-2 and V is TRBV18, with a possible D match to TRBD1 (5 bases). Germline V CDR1 and CDR2: KGHSH, LQKENI. The CDR3 has 15 amino acids. The ends were cut back, 0 bases at V and 0 bases at J, with 8 bases in the middle. In DNA form, the CDR3 reads TGTGCCAGCTCACCACCGCAGGGAGCTAACTATGGCTACACCTTC. This translates into CASSPPQGANYGYTF. Full variable domain (rest looked up from reference TRBV18 and TRBJ1-2): NAGVMQNPRHLVRRRGQEARLRCSPMKGHSHVYWYRQLPEEGLKFMVYLQKENIIDESGMPKERFSAEFPKEGPSILRIQQVVRGDSAAYFCASSPPQGANYGYTFGSGTRLTVV.

The gene calls are TRBV4-1 and TRBJ2-3, with D hard to call. The CDR3 totals 15 residues. Trimming removed 1 base at V and 0 bases at J, with 8 bases between. Germline CDR1 and CDR2: MGHRA and YSYEKL. CDR3 in amino acids: CASSQVSPSTDTQYF. The CDR3 DNA follows: TGCGCCAGCAGCCAAGTTTCACCTAGCACAGATACGCAGTATTTT.

The chain combines TRBV6-1 with TRBJ2-7; D is undetermined. V was trimmed by 0 bases and J by 2 bases, leaving 11 bases between them. This CDR3 comprises 15 residues. Germline V lookup: CDR1 MNHNS, CDR2 SASEGT. The CDR3 region has the DNA TGTGCCAGCAGTGAAGCGCGCTTCCAAACCTACGAGCAGTACTTC. Translating it yields CASSEARFQTYEQYF.

This clone is a singleton in its sample. The chain recombines TRBV7-2 with TRBJ2-7; tentatively, D is TRBD2 (6 bases). Germline V gene lookup returns CDR1 SGHTA and CDR2 FQGNSA. The V end lost 1 base, the J end lost 3 bases, and 10 bases lay between the germline ends. This CDR3 is built from 14 residues. As DNA, the CDR3 is TGTGCCAGCAGCTTAGAGCTAGCGTTCTACGAGCAGTACTTC. Translation gives CASSLELAFYEQYF.

The chain uses TRBV7-2 and TRBJ1-6, with a possible D match to TRBD1 (5 bases). The length of the CDR3 is 15 residues. Trimming pared 5 bases from V and 5 bases from J, leaving 13 bases between. Germline values: CDR1 SGHTA, CDR2 FQGNSA. The CDR3 nucleotides read TGTGCCAGCAGCCCCCAGGGCGTCGATAATTCACCCCTCCACTTT. Its translation is CASSPQGVDNSPLHF.

The rearrangement uses TRBV7-2 and TRBJ2-7; 7 nucleotides agree with TRBD1. The V gene's germline CDR1 is SGHTA and CDR2 FQGNSA. The CDR3 covers 13 residues. The ends lost 4 bases at V and 5 bases at J; junction bases unmatched: 5. The CDR3 bases are TGTGCCAGCAGCTCGACAGGGCCCAACGAGCAGTACTTC. It specifies CASSSTGPNEQYF.

The genes are TRBV19 and TRBJ1-2; D may be TRBD1 (5 bases). The CDR3 runs 15 residues. Trimming took 7 bases from V and 2 from J, leaving 17 bases between them. CDR1 is LNHDA, CDR2 SQIVND, per germline (reference sequence). CDR3 amino acids: CASIPWGDPNYGYTF. The CDR3 coding sequence is TGTGCCAGTATCCCGTGGGGGGATCCAAACTATGGCTACACCTTC.

The CDR3 sequence is CASSFGAPRLQETQYF. The CDR3 DNA reads TGTGCCAGCAGCTTCGGAGCGCCACGGCTCCAAGAGACCCAGTACTTC. V usage is TRBV11-1 and J usage is TRBJ2-5; D remains unclear. Germline assignment: CDR1 SGHAT and CDR2 FQDESV (reference sequence). Trimming took off 3 bases at V and 1 base at J, with 15 bases between the two ends. The CDR3 spans 16 residues.

This clone was seen more than once but under ten times. This chain connects TRBV9 to TRBJ1-3, with 11 bases matching TRBD1. Germline assignment: CDR1 SGDLS and CDR2 YYNGEE. V trimming: 0 bases; J trimming: 8 bases; junction bases outside the gene matches: 7. This CDR3 is built from 16 residues. The DNA of the CDR3 is TGTGCCAGCAGCGTAGAGGGGACAGGGGGTTCTGACACCATATATTTT. It translates to CASSVEGTGGSDTIYF.

DNA for the CDR3: TGTGCCAGCAGCCAAGCGGGACAGGGGGCACATACGCAGTATTTT. Protein sequence: CASSQAGQGAHTQYF. This chain joins TRBV14 and TRBJ2-3; 12 nucleotides agree with TRBD1. The CDR3 totals 15 residues. Trimming cost V 1 base and J 7 bases; bases outside gene matches: 3. Per germline, CDR1 SGHDN and CDR2 FVKESK.

The J gene is TRBJ2-5, the V gene TRBV12-5, with TRBD2 matching 12 bases. Per germline, CDR1 LGHNT and CDR2 FRNRAP. The CDR3 spans 17 residues. The trim removed 6 bases at V and 2 bases at J, leaving 10 bases unmatched. In nucleotides, the CDR3 is TGTGCTAGTGGAATCACCGGGACTAGCGGGTCACAAGAGACCCAGTACTTC. This encodes CASGITGTSGSQETQYF.